The 10 T cell receptor beta chains below all came from one sample that was sequenced in a study of blood T cell repertoires in COVID-19. Method: immunoSEQ multiplex PCR; TCRdb's copy keeps in-frame clones and lacks some. There are approximately 300,000 clones in the sample; roughly 88% occur only once, and roughly 4% lies in the top ten. Sequencing was performed on peripheral blood. These receptors were taken from a woman between 45 and 60 years old with active or convalescent COVID-19.

This chain links TRBV9 with TRBJ2-6; 9 positions agree with TRBD2. The CDR3 has 20 residues. CDR1 is SGDLS, CDR2 YYNGEE, per germline. J gave up 0 bases and V 4 bases, and 14 bases lay outside the gene matches. In DNA, the CDR3 is TGTGCCAGCAGCTCAAACCGAGCGGGAGGCCTTCCCTCTGGGGCCAACGTCCTGACTTTC. The encoded protein is CASSSNRAGGLPSGANVLTF.

This clone came up once. The rearrangement joins TRBV28 to TRBJ2-2, with 11 bases fitting TRBD2. With V trimmed by 6 bases and J by 3 bases, 6 bases remained unmatched. CDR1 is MDHEN, CDR2 SYDVKM, per germline. This CDR3 contains 16 residues. The CDR3 coding sequence is TGTGCCAGCAGGTTAGCGGGAGGGCGTGACACCGGGGAGCTGTTTTTT. It specifies CASRLAGGRDTGELFF.

The chain combines TRBV4-2 with TRBJ2-1, with D perhaps TRBD2 (7 bases). Trimming stripped 0 bases from V and 9 bases from J, with 15 bases between. The CDR3 has 15 residues. Germline lookup yields CDR1 LGHNA and CDR2 YNFKEQ. This CDR3 is CASSQDVGGPGEQFF. The CDR3 DNA reads TGTGCCAGCAGCCAAGATGTGGGGGGGCCCGGTGAGCAGTTCTTC.

This clone appeared a single time. This sequence joins TRBV29-1 and TRBJ2-7; D may be TRBD1 (5 bases). This CDR3 is 13 amino acids long. Per the germline V gene, CDR1 is SQVTM and CDR2 is ANQGSEA. Trimming cost V 5 bases and J 1 base, with 12 bases left between them. DNA of the CDR3: TGCAGCGTTCTAGGGGCGGAATCCTACGAGCAGTACTTC. This gives the protein CSVLGAESYEQYF.

This chain joins TRBV6-5 and TRBJ2-7; maybe TRBD2 (6 bases). The CDR3 extends over 14 amino acids. CDR1 and CDR2 from the germline V gene are MNHEY and SVGAGI. V was clipped by 7 bases and J by 7 bases, with 20 bases between them. The CDR3 loop is CASTPDYGIVEQYF. The CDR3 DNA sequence: TGTGCCAGCACACCGGACTATGGGATCGTGGAGCAGTACTTC.

This clone was counted a single time. V usage is TRBV9 and J usage is TRBJ1-6; the D is unclear. The CDR3 runs to 16 residues. Trimming removed 4 bases at V and 3 bases at J, with 14 bases between. Germline V gene data show CDR1 as SGDLS and CDR2 as YYNGEE. CDR3 bases: TGTGCCAGCAGCCACGGAGGAACCCACTATAATTCACCCCTCCACTTT. It is translated as CASSHGGTHYNSPLHF.

In DNA form, the CDR3 reads TGTGCCACCAGTGGTCCGGGGACACGCAATCAGCCCCAGCATTTT. It is translated as CATSGPGTRNQPQHF. This chain links TRBV24-1 with TRBJ1-5; the D gene is possibly TRBD1 (6 bases). The CDR3 covers 15 residues. V was trimmed by 5 bases and J by 2 bases, leaving 12 bases between them. CDR1 is KGHDR and CDR2 is SFDVKD in the germline V gene.

V usage is TRBV3-1 (or the pseudogene TRBV3-2) and J usage is TRBJ1-2, with D possibly TRBD1 on 5 matching bases. The CDR3 has 13 amino acids. In germline, CDR1 is LGHDT, CDR2 YNNKEL (reference sequence). Trimming shortened V by 4 bases and J by 0 bases, and 6 bases separated the two germline ends. In DNA form, the CDR3 reads TGTGCCAGCAGCCCGACAGCTAACTATGGCTACACCTTC. It codes for CASSPTANYGYTF.

This chain links TRBV24-1 with TRBJ1-2; D remains unclear. Germline lookup yields CDR1 KGHDR and CDR2 SFDVKD. There are 13 residues in the CDR3. V was shortened by 0 bases and J by 8 bases, with 9 bases between the two germline ends. CDR3 sequence: CATSDLLLSGYTF. CDR3 DNA: TGTGCCACCAGTGATTTGCTCCTAAGCGGCTACACCTTC.

The rearrangement joins TRBV28 to TRBJ1-1; no definite D call. Germline V lookup: CDR1 MDHEN, CDR2 SYDVKM. With 3 bases removed from V and 1 base from J, the gap between germline ends came to 6 bases. The CDR3 spans 13 residues. The CDR3 sequence: CASSFPGNTEAFF. The CDR3 nucleotides are TGTGCCAGCAGTTTTCCCGGGAACACTGAAGCTTTCTTT.